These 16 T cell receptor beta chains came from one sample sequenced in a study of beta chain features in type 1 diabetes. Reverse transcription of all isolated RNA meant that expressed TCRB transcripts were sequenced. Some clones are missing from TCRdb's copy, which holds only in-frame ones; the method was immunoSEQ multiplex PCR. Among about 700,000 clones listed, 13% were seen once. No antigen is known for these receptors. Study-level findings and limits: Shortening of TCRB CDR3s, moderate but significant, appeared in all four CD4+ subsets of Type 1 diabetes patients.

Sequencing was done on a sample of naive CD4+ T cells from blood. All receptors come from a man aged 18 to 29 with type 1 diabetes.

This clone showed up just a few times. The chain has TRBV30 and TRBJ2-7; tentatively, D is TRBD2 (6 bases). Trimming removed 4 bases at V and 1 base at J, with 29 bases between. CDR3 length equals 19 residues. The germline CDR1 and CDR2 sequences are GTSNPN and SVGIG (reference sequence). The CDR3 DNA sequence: TGTGCCTGGACCAGCCCGTTGTGGGCTTCCCCCCGGGGGTCCTACGAGCAGTACTTC. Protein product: CAWTSPLWASPRGSYEQYF.

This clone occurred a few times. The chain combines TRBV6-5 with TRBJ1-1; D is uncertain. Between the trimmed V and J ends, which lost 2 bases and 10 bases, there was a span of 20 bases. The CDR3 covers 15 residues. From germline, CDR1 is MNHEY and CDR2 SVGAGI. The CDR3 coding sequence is TGTGCCAGCAGTTACCTATTAGATAGACTGAGCGGAGCTTTCTTT. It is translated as CASSYLLDRLSGAFF.

CDR3 sequence: CASRDDHEQYF. The CDR3 DNA reads as TGCGCCAGCAGGGATGACCACGAGCAGTACTTC. This chain joins TRBV5-1 and TRBJ2-7, with unresolved D. Germline values: CDR1 SGHRS, CDR2 YFSETQ. Between the trimmed V and J ends, which lost 5 bases and 5 bases, there was a span of 8 bases. This CDR3 comprises 11 residues.

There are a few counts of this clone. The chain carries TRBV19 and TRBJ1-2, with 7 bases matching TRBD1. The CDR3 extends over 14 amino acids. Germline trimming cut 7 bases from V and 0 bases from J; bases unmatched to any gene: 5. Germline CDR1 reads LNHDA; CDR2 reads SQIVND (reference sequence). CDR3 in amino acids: CASTSGTANYGYTF. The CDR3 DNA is TGTGCCAGTACAAGCGGGACAGCTAACTATGGCTACACCTTC. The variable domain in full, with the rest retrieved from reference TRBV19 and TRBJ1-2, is DGGITQSPKYLFRKEGQNVTLSCEQNLNHDAMYWYRQDPGQGLRLIYYSQIVNDFQKGDIAEGYSVSREKKESFPLTVTSAQKNPTAFYLCASTSGTANYGYTFGSGTRLTVV.

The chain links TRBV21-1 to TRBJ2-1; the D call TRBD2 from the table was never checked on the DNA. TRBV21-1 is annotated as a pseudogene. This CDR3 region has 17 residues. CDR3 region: CASSKEASGGAWNEQFF. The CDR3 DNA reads TGTGCCAGCAGCAAAGAGGCTAGCGGGGGGGCCTGGAATGAGCAGTTCTTC.

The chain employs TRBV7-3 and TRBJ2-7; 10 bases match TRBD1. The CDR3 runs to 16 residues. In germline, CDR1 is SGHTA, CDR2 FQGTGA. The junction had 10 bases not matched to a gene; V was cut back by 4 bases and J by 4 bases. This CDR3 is CASSSLTGGNVYEQYF. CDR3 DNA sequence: TGTGCCAGCAGCTCGCTGACAGGGGGCAATGTTTACGAGCAGTACTTC. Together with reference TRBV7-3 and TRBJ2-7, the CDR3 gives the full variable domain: GAGVSQTPSNKVTEKGKYVELRCDPISGHTALYWYRQSLGQGPEFLIYFQGTGAADDSGLPNDRFFAVRPEGSVSTLKIQRTERGDSAVYLCASSSLTGGNVYEQYFGPGTRLTVT.

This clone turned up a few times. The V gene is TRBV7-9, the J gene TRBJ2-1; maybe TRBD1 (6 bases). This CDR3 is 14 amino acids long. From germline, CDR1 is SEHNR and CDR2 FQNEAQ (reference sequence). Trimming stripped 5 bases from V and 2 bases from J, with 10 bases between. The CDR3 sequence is CASSIRTAYNEQFF. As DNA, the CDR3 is TGTGCCAGCAGCATACGGACAGCCTACAATGAGCAGTTCTTC.

DNA of the CDR3: TGTGCCAGCAACGGGACTCCGAATGAAAAACTGTTTTTT. Translating it yields CASNGTPNEKLFF. The chain combines TRBV2 with TRBJ1-4, with D maybe TRBD1 (5 bases). Germline V gene data show CDR1 as SNHLY and CDR2 as FYNNEI. V lost 7 bases and J lost 5, with 11 bases in between. The length of the CDR3 is 13 residues.

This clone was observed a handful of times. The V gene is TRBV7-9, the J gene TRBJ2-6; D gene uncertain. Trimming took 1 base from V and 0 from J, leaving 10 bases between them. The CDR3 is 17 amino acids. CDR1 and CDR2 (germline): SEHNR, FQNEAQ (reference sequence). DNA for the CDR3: TGTGCCAGCAGCTTAGTGGGTAGCCCCTCTGGGGCCAACGTCCTGACTTTC. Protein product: CASSLVGSPSGANVLTF.

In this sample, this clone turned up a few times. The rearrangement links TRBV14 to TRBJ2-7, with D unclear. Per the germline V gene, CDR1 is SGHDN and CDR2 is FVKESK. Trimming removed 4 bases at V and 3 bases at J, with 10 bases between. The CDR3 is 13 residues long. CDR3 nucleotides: TGTGCCAGCAGCCGAAGACCCTACTACGAGCAGTACTTC. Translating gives CASSRRPYYEQYF.

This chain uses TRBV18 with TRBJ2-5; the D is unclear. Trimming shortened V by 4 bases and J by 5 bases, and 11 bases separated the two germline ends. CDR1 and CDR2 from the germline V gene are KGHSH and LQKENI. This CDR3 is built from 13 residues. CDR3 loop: CASSRGIEETQYF. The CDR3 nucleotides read TGTGCCAGCTCACGAGGAATTGAGGAGACCCAGTACTTC.

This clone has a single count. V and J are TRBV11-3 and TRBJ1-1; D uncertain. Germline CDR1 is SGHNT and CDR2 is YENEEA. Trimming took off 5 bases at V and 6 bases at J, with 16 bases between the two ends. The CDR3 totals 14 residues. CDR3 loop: CASSPGTGYPEAFF. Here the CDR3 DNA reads TGTGCCAGCAGCCCCGGCACGGGTTACCCTGAAGCTTTCTTT.

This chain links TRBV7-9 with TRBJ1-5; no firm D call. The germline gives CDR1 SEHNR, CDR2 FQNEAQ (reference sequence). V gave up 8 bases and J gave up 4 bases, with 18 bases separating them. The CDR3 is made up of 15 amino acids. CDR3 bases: TGTGCCAGCGGTACAACGGCAGCCTCAAATCAGCCCCAGCATTTT. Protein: CASGTTAASNQPQHF. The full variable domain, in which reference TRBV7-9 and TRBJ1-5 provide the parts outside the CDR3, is DTGVSQNPRHKITKRGQNVTFRCDPISEHNRLYWYRQTLGQGPEFLTYFQNEAQLEKSRLLSDRFSAERPKGSFSTLEIQRTEQGDSAMYLCASGTTAASNQPQHFGDGTRLSIL.

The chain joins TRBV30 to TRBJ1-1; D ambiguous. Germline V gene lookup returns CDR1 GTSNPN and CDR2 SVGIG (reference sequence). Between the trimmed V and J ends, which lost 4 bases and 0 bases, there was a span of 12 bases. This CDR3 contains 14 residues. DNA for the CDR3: TGTGCCTGGACACCGGGAAACTTGAACACTGAAGCTTTCTTT. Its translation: CAWTPGNLNTEAFF.

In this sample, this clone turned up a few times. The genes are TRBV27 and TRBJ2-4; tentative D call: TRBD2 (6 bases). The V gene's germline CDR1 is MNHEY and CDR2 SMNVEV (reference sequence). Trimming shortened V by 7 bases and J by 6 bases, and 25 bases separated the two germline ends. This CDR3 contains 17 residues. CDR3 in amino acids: CASKSSGTPSFVNIQYF. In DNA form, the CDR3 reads TGTGCCAGCAAATCGTCCGGGACTCCCTCTTTTGTAAACATTCAGTACTTC.

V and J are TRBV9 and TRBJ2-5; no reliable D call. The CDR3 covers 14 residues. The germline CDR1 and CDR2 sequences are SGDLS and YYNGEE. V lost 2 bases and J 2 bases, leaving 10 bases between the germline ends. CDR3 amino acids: CASSVAGPQETQYF. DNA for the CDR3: TGTGCCAGCAGCGTGGCCGGGCCTCAAGAGACCCAGTACTTC.